The sequence of this T cell receptor (beta chain) was determined in a study of shared clonotypes between healthy human individuals. Naive CD8 cells comprised CD45RO-negative, CCR7-positively selected cells, excluding terminally differentiated effector memory CD45RA+ cells. For this clone: Its antigen is not identified.

Study observations and caveats: Memory subsets generally showed lower estimated richness than naive subsets.

The deep-level immunoSEQ assay was used. Produced via immunoSEQ multiplex PCR; TCRdb's table is partial and in-frame only. The sample records around 1.9 million clones, about 94% being singletons. The sample was naive CD8+ T cells from PBMCs. This TCR came from a man aged 18 to 35 in good health. Some clones in this sample may be carry-over from other donors' samples.

The CDR3 sequence is CASSLAILDRGSETQYF. The DNA of the CDR3 is TGCGCCAGCAGCTTGGCCATTCTCGACAGGGGGTCGGAGACCCAGTACTTC. This chain joins TRBV5-1 and TRBJ2-5; 9 bases are shared with TRBD1. This CDR3 is built from 17 residues. Per the germline V gene, CDR1 is SGHRS and CDR2 is YFSETQ. The V and J ends lost 0 bases and 5 bases, in that order; junction bases with no gene match: 11. Combining the CDR3 with reference TRBV5-1 and TRBJ2-5 gives the whole variable domain KAGVTQTPRYLIKTRGQQVTLSCSPISGHRSVSWYQQTPGQGLQFLFEYFSETQRNKGNFPGRFSGRQFSNSRSEMNVSTLELGDSALYLCASSLAILDRGSETQYFGPGTRLLVL.